The 9 T cell receptor beta chains below all came from one sample that was sequenced in a study of CD8 T cells in Susac syndrome. Reverse transcription used about 0.5 to 1 ug RNA and random hexamers. TCRdb reprocessed the immunoSEQ multiplex PCR reads with MiXCR, giving one entry per CDR3 protein. The data show 150,000 to 180,000 distinct CDR3 sequences, nearly 97% seen once. The material sequenced was CD8+ T cells from PBMCs. These receptors originate from a human donor with multiple sclerosis.

This sequence joins TRBV29-1 and TRBJ1-1, with D uncertain. This CDR3 has 11 amino acids. The germline CDR1 and CDR2 sequences are SQVTM and ANQGSEA. V dropped 7 bases and J dropped 4 bases, with 10 bases sitting between them. The CDR3, as DNA: TGCAGCGCCGCGATGAGCACTGAAGCTTTCTTT. Residues: CSAAMSTEAFF.

CDR3 nucleotides: TGTGCCTGGAGGGGGCAGGAAAATCAGCCCCAGCATTTT. Its protein product is CAWRGQENQPQHF. J is TRBJ1-5 and V is TRBV30, with a weak D call TRBD1 (5 bases). Trimming stripped 3 bases from V and 4 bases from J, with 10 bases between. This CDR3 contains 13 residues. Germline CDR1 is GTSNPN and CDR2 is SVGIG (reference sequence).

The chain couples TRBV2 to TRBJ1-6; TRBD1 agrees at 7 bases. The V and J ends lost 6 bases and 6 bases, in that order; junction bases with no gene match: 5. The CDR3 sequence is 14 residues long. Germline V CDR1 and CDR2: SNHLY, FYNNEI. CDR3 in DNA: TGTGCCAGCAGGGCCAGGGACAGTAATTCACCCCTCCACTTT. It yields the protein CASRARDSNSPLHF.

In this sample, this clonotype turned up once. The V and J genes are TRBV7-9 and TRBJ2-1; either TRBD1 or TRBD2 may fit D (5 bases each). The CDR3 contains 14 residues. V lost 4 bases and J 4 bases, leaving 11 bases between the germline ends. Germline CDR1 and CDR2: SEHNR and FQNEAQ (reference sequence). The CDR3 DNA reads TGTGCCAGCAGCTCAAGAGGGGCGTACAATGAGCAGTTCTTC. Encoded protein: CASSSRGAYNEQFF.

The chain recombines TRBV6-5 with TRBJ1-1; weak D call: TRBD1 (5 bases). The V gene's germline CDR1 is MNHEY and CDR2 SVGAGI. V shed 5 bases and J shed 3 bases, with 13 bases lying between them. This CDR3 contains 14 residues. The CDR3 region has the DNA TGTGCCAGCAGTACAGGCTCTTCCTACACTGAAGCTTTCTTT. Its protein is CASSTGSSYTEAFF.

This chain connects TRBV12-3 or TRBV12-4 to TRBJ1-2, with D possibly TRBD1 on 5 matching bases. The germline V and J ends were trimmed by 3 bases and 2 bases, with 7 bases remaining between them. This CDR3 is built from 13 residues. The CDR3 sequence: CASSLGPNYGYTF. The CDR3 coding sequence is TGTGCCAGCAGTTTGGGGCCGAACTATGGCTACACCTTC.

The genes are TRBV6-5 and TRBJ1-2; D remains ambiguous. V was trimmed by 0 bases and J by 8 bases, leaving 16 bases between them. Germline CDR1 MNHEY, CDR2 SVGAGI. This CDR3 has 15 residues. CDR3 sequence reads: CASSYSNWSPGGYTF. CDR3 DNA sequence: TGTGCCAGCAGTTACTCGAATTGGAGCCCGGGGGGCTACACCTTC.

The chain links TRBV5-8 to TRBJ2-7; 7 bases align to TRBD1. After removal of 0 bases from V and 0 bases from J, the junction contained 3 bases not matched to a gene. This CDR3 is 15 amino acids long. Germline values: CDR1 SGHTS, CDR2 YDEGEE. For the CDR3, the DNA is TGTGCCAGCAGCTTGGGGACAGGATACTCCTACGAGCAGTACTTC. This codes for CASSLGTGYSYEQYF.

The rearrangement uses TRBV2 and TRBJ2-7; either TRBD1 or TRBD2 may fit D (5 bases each). Germline CDR1 and CDR2: SNHLY and FYNNEI. CDR3 size: 14 residues. Trimming cost V 10 bases and J 2 bases, with 18 bases left between them. DNA of the CDR3: TGTGCCACAGAAGGACGGGACGGACCCTACGAGCAGTACGTC. Translating gives CATEGRDGPYEQYV.